These 6 T cell receptor beta chains originate from one sample sequenced in a study of OX40 agonist ivuxolimab in advanced cancers. Profiled with immunoSEQ multiplex PCR; TCRdb holds only in-frame clones, not every one. The sample has about 83,000 clones, about 89% seen once. Sequencing was performed on CD4+ or CD8+ T cells sorted from blood, taken in a trial of the OX40 agonist ivuxolimab. The receptors derive from an adult with an advanced solid tumor such as melanoma, head and neck, liver or kidney cancer.

The V call is TRBV7-3, the J call TRBJ1-6; TRBD1 might be the D (6 bases). The germline V gene has CDR1 SGHTA and CDR2 FQGTGA. The CDR3 sequence is 13 residues long. The ends were cut back, 2 bases at V and 10 bases at J, with 9 bases in the middle. The CDR3 spells CASSLDRRSPLHF. CDR3 bases: TGTGCCAGCAGCTTAGACAGGAGATCACCCCTCCACTTT.

This clone was seen only a few times. This sequence joins TRBV28 and TRBJ1-1; 11 nucleotides agree with TRBD1. This CDR3 is built from 16 residues. The trim removed 6 bases at V and 6 bases at J, leaving 12 bases unmatched. CDR1 MDHEN and CDR2 SYDVKM come from the germline V gene. The CDR3 region is CASSDIYLDRGPEAFF. CDR3 nucleotide sequence: TGTGCCAGCAGCGACATCTACCTGGACAGGGGGCCTGAAGCTTTCTTT.

The CDR3 nucleotides are TGTGCCAGCAGTTACACTGGTGAGCAGTTCTTC. It encodes CASSYTGEQFF. The chain carries TRBV6-6 and TRBJ2-1, with D unresolved. The CDR3 runs 11 residues. Germline CDR1 MNHNY, CDR2 SVGAGI (reference sequence). Trimming took 2 bases from V and 9 from J, leaving 5 bases between them.

The chain recombines TRBV28 with TRBJ1-6; TRBD1 might be the D (5 bases). The germline V gene encodes CDR1 MDHEN and CDR2 SYDVKM. V shed 4 bases and J shed 7 bases, with 14 bases lying between them. The CDR3 has 15 amino acids. The CDR3 here is CASSSYGAANSPLHF. In nucleotides, the CDR3 is TGTGCCAGCAGTTCGTATGGGGCGGCGAATTCACCCCTCCACTTT. Full variable domain (missing parts from reference TRBV28 and TRBJ1-6): DVKVTQSSRYLVKRTGEKVFLECVQDMDHENMFWYRQDPGLGLRLIYFSYDVKMKEKGDIPEGYSVSREKKERFSLILESASTNQTSMYLCASSSYGAANSPLHFGNGTRLTVT.

The chain carries TRBV4-1 and TRBJ1-2; maybe TRBD1 (5 bases). The V gene lost 0 bases and the J gene lost 5 bases, with 13 bases spanning the gap. The CDR3 sequence is 15 residues long. The germline CDR1 and CDR2 sequences are MGHRA and YSYEKL. CDR3 nucleotides: TGCGCCAGCAGCCAAGATCGGGGCGGGGGTTATGGCTACACCTTC. Its translation is CASSQDRGGGYGYTF.

The CDR3 here is CASSFESSYNSPLHF. CDR3 sequence (DNA): TGTGCCAGCAGCTTTGAGAGCTCCTATAATTCACCCCTCCACTTT. The J gene is TRBJ1-6, the V gene TRBV7-2; no clear D. V lost 3 bases and J 0 bases, leaving 6 bases between the germline ends. CDR3 size: 15 residues. Germline V lookup: CDR1 SGHTA, CDR2 FQGNSA.